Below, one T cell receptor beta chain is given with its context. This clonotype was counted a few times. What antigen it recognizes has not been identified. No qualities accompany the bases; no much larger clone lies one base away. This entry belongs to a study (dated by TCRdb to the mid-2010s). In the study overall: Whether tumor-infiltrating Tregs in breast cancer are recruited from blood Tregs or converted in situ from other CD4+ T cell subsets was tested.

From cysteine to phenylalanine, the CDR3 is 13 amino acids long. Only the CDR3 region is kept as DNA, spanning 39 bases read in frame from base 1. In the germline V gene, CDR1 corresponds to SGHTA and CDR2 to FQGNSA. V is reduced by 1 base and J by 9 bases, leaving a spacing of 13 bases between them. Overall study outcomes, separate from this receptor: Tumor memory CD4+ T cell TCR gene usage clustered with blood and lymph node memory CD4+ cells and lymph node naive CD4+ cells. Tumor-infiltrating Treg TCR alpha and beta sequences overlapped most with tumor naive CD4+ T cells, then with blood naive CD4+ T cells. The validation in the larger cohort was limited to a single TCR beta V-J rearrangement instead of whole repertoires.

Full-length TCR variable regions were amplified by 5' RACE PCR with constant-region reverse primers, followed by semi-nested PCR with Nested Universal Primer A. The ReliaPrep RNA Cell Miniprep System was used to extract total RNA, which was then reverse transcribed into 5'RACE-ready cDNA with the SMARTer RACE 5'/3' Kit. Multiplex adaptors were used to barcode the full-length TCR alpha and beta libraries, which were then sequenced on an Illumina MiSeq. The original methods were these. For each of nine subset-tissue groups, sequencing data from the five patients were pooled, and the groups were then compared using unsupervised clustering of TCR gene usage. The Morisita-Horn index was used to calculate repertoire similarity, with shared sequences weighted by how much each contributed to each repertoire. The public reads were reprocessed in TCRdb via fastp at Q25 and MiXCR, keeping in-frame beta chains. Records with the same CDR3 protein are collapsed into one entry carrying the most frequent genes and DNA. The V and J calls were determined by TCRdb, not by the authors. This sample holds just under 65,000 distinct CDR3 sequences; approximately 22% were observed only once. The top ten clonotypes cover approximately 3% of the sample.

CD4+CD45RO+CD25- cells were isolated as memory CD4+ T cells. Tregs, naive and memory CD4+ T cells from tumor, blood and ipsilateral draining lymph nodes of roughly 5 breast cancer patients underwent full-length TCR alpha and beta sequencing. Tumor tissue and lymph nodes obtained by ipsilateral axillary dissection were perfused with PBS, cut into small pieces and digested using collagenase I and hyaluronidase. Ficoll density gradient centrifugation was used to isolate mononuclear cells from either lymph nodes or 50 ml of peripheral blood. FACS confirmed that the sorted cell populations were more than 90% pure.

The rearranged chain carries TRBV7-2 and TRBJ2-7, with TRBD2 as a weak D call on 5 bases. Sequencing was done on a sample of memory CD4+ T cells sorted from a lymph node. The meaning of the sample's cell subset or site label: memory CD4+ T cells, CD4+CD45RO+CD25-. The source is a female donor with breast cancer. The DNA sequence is TGTGCCAGCAGCTTAGTCGGGGTACGGGGGCAGTACTTC. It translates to CASSLVGVRGQYF.